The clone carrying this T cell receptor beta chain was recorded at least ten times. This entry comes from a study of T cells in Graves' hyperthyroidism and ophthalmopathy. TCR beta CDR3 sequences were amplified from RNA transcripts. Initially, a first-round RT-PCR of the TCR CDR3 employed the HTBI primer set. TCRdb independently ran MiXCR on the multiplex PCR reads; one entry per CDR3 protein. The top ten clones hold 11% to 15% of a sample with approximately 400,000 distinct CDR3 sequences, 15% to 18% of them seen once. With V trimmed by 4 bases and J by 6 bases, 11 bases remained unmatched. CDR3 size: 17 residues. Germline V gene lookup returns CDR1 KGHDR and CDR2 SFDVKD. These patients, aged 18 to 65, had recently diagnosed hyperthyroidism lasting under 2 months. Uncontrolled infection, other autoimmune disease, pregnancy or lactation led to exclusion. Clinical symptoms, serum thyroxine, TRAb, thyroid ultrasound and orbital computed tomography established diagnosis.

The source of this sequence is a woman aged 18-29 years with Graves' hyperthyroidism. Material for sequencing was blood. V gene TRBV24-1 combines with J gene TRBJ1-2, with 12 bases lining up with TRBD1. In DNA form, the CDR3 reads TGTGCCACCAGTGACCCCGGGACAGGGGGCGCGAAAGATGGCTACACCTTC. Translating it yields CATSDPGTGGAKDGYTF.